Described below is a single T cell receptor (beta chain) sequence and its context. Per the study methods: Reference gene primer amplification yielded estimated nucleated cell counts. Assay used: immunoSEQ multiplex PCR; TCRdb lists only in-frame clones, some missing. The V and J calls and clone size are taken from that table; D and trimming were inferred from the DNA. Of over 85,000 clones in the sample, more than 85% were seen once. With V trimmed by 4 bases and J by 1 base, 12 bases remained unmatched. Germline CDR1 and CDR2: SGHKS and YYEKEE (reference sequence). The CDR3 is 17 amino acids. The data originate from a study of blood T cell repertoires in COVID-19. Study details: Donors in the United States, Italy and Spain gave samples during acute or convalescent COVID-19. PBMCs, B-cell-depleted T cells, or T cells provided the cDNA or gDNA that made up the material.

The sequence was collected from a man aged 35 to 55 with acute or convalescent COVID-19. This rearrangement joins TRBV5-5 to TRBJ2-5, with 8 bases aligning to TRBD1. Sequencing used peripheral blood. CDR3 in amino acids: CASSESLGTGIQETQYF. The CDR3 DNA is TGTGCCAGCAGCGAAAGCCTCGGGACAGGCATCCAAGAGACCCAGTACTTC.